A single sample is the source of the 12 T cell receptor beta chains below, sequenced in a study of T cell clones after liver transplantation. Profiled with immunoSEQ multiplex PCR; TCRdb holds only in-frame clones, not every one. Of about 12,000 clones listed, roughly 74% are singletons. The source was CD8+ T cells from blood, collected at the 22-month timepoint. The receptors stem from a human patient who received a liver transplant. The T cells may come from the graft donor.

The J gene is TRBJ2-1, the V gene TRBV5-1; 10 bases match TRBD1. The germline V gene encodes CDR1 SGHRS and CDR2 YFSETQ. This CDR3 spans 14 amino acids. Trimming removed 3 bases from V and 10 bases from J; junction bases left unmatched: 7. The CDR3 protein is CASSWTGTGDEQFF. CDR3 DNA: TGCGCCAGCAGCTGGACTGGGACAGGGGACGAGCAGTTCTTC.

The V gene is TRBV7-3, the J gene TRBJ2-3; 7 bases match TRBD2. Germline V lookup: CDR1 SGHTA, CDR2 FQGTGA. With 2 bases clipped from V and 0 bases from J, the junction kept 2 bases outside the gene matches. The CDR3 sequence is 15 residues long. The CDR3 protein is CASSLAGVSTDTQYF. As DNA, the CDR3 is TGTGCCAGCAGCTTAGCGGGGGTCAGCACAGATACGCAGTATTTT.

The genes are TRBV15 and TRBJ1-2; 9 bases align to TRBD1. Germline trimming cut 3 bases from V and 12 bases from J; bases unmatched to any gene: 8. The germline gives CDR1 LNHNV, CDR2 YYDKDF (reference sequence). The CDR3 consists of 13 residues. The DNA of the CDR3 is TGTGCCACCAGCAGTTCCGGGACAGGGATCCACACCTTC. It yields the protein CATSSSGTGIHTF.

CDR3 coding DNA: TGTGCCAGTAGTATAGCGGCTAGCGGGACCTACGAGCAGTACTTC. Translated: CASSIAASGTYEQYF. The V call is TRBV19, the J call TRBJ2-7, with 9 bases that match TRBD2. The ends lost 1 base at V and 2 bases at J; junction bases unmatched: 3. There are 15 residues in the CDR3. CDR1 is LNHDA and CDR2 is SQIVND in the germline V gene (reference sequence).

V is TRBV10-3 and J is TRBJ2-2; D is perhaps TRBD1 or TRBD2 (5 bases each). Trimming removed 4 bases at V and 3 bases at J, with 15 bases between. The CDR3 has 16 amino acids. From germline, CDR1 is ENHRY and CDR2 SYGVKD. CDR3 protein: CAISAGTAGDTGELFF. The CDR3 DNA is TGTGCCATCAGTGCCGGGACCGCAGGAGACACCGGGGAGCTGTTTTTT.

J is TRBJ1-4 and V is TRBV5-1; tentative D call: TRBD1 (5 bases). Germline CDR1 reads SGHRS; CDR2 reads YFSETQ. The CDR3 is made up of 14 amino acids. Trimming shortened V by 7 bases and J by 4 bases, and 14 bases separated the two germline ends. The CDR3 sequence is CASRGVRDNEKLFF. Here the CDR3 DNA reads TGCGCCAGCCGGGGGGTTAGGGATAATGAAAAACTGTTTTTT.

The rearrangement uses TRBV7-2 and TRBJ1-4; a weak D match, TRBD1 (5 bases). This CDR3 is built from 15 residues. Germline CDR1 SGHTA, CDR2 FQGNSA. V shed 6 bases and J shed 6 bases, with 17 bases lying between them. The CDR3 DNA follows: TGTGCCAGCAGTCCAGGGTGGATTGGGGATGAAAAACTGTTTTTT. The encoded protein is CASSPGWIGDEKLFF.

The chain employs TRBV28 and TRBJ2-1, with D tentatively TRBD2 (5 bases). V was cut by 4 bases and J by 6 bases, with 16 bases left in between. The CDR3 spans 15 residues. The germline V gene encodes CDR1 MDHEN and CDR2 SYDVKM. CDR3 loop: CASSCREWAFNEQFF. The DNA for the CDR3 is TGTGCCAGCAGTTGCCGGGAATGGGCCTTCAATGAGCAGTTCTTC. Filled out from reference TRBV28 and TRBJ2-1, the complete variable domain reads DVKVTQSSRYLVKRTGEKVFLECVQDMDHENMFWYRQDPGLGLRLIYFSYDVKMKEKGDIPEGYSVSREKKERFSLILESASTNQTSMYLCASSCREWAFNEQFFGPGTRLTVL.

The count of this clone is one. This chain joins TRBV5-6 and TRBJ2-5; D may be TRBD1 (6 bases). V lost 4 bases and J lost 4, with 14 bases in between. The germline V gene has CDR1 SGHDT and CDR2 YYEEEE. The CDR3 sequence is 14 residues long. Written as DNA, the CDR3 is TGTGCCAGCAGCCTAGGGACACCCTCAGAGACCCAGTACTTC. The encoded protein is CASSLGTPSETQYF.

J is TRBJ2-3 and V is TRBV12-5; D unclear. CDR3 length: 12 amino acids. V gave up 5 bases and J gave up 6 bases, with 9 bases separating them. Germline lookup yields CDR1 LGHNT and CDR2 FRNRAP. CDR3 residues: CASGPPSDTQYF. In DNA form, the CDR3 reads TGTGCTAGTGGTCCACCGTCCGATACGCAGTATTTT. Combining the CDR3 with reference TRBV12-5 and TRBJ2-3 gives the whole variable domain DARVTQTPRHKVTEMGQEVTMRCQPILGHNTVFWYRQTMMQGLELLAYFRNRAPLDDSGMPKDRFSAEMPDATLATLKIQPSEPRDSAVYFCASGPPSDTQYFGPGTRLTVL.

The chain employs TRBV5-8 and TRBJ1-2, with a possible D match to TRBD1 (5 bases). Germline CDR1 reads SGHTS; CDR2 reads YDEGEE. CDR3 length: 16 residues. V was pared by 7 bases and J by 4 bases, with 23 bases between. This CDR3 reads CASGGDHPRKIYGYTF. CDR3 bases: TGTGCCAGCGGAGGGGATCATCCACGAAAGATCTATGGCTACACCTTC.

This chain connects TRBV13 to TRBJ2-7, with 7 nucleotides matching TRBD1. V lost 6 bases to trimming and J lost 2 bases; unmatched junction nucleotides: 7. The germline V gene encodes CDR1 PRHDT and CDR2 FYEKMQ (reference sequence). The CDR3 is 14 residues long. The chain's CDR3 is CASSYFGTAYEQYF. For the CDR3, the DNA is TGTGCCAGCAGTTACTTTGGGACAGCCTACGAGCAGTACTTC.